This TCR beta chain was obtained from a study of blood T cell repertoires in COVID-19. Study in general: The origin of the acute and convalescent COVID-19 samples was the United States, Italy and Spain. The analysed material was cDNA or gDNA that came from T cells, B-cell-depleted T cells, or PBMCs.

CDR3 length equals 15 residues. Germline V gene lookup returns CDR1 MGHDK and CDR2 SYGVNS. V lost 3 bases and J lost 6, with 15 bases in between. In the authors' workflow: Counts of nucleated cells, estimated from reference gene primer amplification, were obtained. Data came from immunoSEQ multiplex PCR; TCRdb stores just in-frame clones and leaves some out. The DNA was the basis for D and trimming; V, J and clone size are from that table. The sample includes approximately 300,000 clones, 87% of them seen just once. The chain couples TRBV25-1 to TRBJ2-1, with D possibly matching TRBD2 (5 bases). This clonotype was sampled from a man aged 50 to 60 with active or convalescent COVID-19. Source material: peripheral blood. The CDR3: CASSDASGRGNEQFF. The CDR3 DNA sequence: TGTGCCAGCAGTGATGCGTCAGGCCGGGGCAATGAGCAGTTCTTC.